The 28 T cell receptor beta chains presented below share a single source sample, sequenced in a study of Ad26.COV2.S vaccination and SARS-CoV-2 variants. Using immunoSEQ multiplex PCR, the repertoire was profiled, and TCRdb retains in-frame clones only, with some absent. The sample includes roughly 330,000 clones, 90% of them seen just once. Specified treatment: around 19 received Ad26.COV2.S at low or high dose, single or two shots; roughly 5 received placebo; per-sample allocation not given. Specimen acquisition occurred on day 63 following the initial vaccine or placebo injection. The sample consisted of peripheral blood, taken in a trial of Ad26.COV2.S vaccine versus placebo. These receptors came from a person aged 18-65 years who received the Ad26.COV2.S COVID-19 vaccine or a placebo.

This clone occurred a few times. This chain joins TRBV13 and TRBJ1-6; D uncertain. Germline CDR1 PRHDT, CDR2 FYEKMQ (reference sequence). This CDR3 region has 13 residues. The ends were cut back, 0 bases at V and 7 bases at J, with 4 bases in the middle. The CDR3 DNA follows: TGTGCCAGCAGCTTAGGGAGAAATTCACCCCTCCACTTT. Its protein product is CASSLGRNSPLHF.

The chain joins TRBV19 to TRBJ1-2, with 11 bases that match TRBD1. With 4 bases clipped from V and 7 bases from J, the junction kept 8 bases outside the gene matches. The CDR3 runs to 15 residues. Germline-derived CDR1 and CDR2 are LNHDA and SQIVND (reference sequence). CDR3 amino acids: CASSTSGQGVRGYTF. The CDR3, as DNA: TGTGCCAGTAGTACCTCGGGACAGGGGGTGCGTGGCTACACCTTC.

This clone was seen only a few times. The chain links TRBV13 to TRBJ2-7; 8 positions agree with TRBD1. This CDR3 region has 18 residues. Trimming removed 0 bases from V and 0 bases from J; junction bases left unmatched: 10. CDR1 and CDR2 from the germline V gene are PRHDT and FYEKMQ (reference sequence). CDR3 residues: CASSLGFLGQGTSYEQYF. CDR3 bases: TGTGCCAGCAGCTTAGGCTTTTTAGGACAGGGAACCTCCTACGAGCAGTACTTC.

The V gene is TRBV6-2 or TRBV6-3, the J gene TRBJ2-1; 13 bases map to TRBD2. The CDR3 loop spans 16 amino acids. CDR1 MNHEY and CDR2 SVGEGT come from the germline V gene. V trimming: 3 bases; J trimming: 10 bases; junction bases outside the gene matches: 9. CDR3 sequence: CASSYSRTSGRGEQFF. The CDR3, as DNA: TGTGCCAGCAGTTATTCTAGGACTAGCGGGAGAGGAGAGCAGTTCTTC.

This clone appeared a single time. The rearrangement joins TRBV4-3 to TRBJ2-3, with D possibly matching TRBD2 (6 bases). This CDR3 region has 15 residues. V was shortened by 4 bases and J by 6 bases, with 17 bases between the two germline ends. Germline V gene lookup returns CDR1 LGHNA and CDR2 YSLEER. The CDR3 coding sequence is TGCGCCAGCAGCCCCGGAGGAGGGAGAAGCGATACGCAGTATTTT. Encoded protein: CASSPGGGRSDTQYF.

CDR3 nucleotide sequence: TGTGCCAGCAGTCTAACAGGGTCCAATCAGCCCCAGCATTTT. This gives the protein CASSLTGSNQPQHF. This chain links TRBV14 with TRBJ1-5; maybe TRBD1 (6 bases). The V gene lost 6 bases and the J gene lost 3 bases, with 12 bases spanning the gap. The length of the CDR3 is 14 residues. In germline, CDR1 is SGHDN, CDR2 FVKESK.

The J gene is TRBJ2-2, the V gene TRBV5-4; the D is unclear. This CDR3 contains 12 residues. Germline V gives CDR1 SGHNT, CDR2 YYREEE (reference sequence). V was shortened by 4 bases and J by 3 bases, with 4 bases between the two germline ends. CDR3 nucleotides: TGTGCCAGCAGCATTTACACCGGGGAGCTGTTTTTT. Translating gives CASSIYTGELFF.

The CDR3 DNA sequence: TGTGCCAGCAGACCCGGGACACTAACTGAAGCTTTCTTT. Translation: CASRPGTLTEAFF. The J gene is TRBJ1-1, the V gene TRBV11-3, with D possibly TRBD1 on 6 matching bases. Germline-derived CDR1 and CDR2 are SGHNT and YENEEA. The CDR3 sequence is 13 residues long. V was trimmed by 6 bases and J by 5 bases, leaving 13 bases between them. Together with reference TRBV11-3 and TRBJ1-1, the CDR3 gives the full variable domain: EAGVVQSPRYKIIEKKQPVAFWCNPISGHNTLYWYLQNLGQGPELLIRYENEEAVDDSQLPKDRFSAERLKGVDSTLKIQPAELGDSAVYLCASRPGTLTEAFFGQGTRLTVV.

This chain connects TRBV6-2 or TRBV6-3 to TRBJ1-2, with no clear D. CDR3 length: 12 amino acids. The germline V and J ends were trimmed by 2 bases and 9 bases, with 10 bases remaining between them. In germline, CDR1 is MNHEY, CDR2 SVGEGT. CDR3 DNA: TGTGCCAGCAGTTACGCGGGAGGTAGCTACACCTTC. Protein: CASSYAGGSYTF.

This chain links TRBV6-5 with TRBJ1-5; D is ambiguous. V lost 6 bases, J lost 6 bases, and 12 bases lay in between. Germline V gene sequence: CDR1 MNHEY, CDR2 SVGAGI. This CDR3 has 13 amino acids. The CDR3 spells CASSPGGGQPQHF. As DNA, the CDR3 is TGTGCCAGCAGCCCAGGAGGTGGTCAGCCCCAGCATTTT.

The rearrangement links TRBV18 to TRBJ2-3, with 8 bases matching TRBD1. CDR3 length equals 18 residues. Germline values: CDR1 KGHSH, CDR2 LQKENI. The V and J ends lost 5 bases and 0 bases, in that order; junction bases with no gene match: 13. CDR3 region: CASSSWTGLRESTDTQYF. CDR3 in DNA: TGTGCCAGCTCATCCTGGACAGGGTTGAGGGAAAGCACAGATACGCAGTATTTT.

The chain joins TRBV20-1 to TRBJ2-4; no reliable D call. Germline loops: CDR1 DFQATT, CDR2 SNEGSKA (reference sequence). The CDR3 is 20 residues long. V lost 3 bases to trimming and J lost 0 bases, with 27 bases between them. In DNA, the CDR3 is TGCAGTGCTAGTACCCCTTTTTTTCCACCCGCTTCTCTAGCCAAAAACATTCAGTACTTC. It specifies CSASTPFFPPASLAKNIQYF.

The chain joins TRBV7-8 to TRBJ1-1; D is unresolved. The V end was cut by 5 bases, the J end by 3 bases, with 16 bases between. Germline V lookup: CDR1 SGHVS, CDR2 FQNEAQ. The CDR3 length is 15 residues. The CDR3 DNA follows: TGTGCCAGCAGCCCTAGGAGGGTATCGGACACTGAAGCTTTCTTT. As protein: CASSPRRVSDTEAFF.

For the CDR3, the DNA is TGTGCCAGCAGCCCCCCAGGGATAGCCACTGAAGCTTTCTTT. Translating gives CASSPPGIATEAFF. The chain employs TRBV5-4 and TRBJ1-1; tentative D call: TRBD1 (5 bases). Germline V gives CDR1 SGHNT, CDR2 YYREEE (reference sequence). With 4 bases removed from V and 4 bases from J, the gap between germline ends came to 14 bases. The CDR3 has 14 amino acids. Filled out from reference TRBV5-4 and TRBJ1-1, the complete variable domain reads ETGVTQSPTHLIKTRGQQVTLRCSSQSGHNTVSWYQQALGQGPQFIFQYYREEENGRGNFPPRFSGLQFPNYSSELNVNALELDDSALYLCASSPPGIATEAFFGQGTRLTVV.

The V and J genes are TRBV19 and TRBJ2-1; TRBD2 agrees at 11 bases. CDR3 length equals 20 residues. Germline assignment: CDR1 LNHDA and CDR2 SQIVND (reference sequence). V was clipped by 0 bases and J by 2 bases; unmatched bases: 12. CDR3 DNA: TGTGCCAGTAGTATAGATGGGGACAGGAGACTAGCGGGGCCCTACAATGAGCAGTTCTTC. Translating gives CASSIDGDRRLAGPYNEQFF.

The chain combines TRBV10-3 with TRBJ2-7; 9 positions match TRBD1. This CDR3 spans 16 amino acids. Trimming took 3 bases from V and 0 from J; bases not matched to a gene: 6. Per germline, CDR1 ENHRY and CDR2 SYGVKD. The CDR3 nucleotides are TGTGCCATCAGTGACCCGACAGGGGGAAGCTCCTACGAGCAGTACGTC. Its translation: CAISDPTGGSSYEQYV.

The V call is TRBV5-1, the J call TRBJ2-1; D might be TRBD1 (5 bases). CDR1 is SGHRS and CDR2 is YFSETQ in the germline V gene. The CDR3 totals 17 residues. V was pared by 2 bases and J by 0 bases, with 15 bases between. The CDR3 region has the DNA TGCGCCAGCAGCTTCGACATTGGCAGGGACTCCTACAATGAGCAGTTCTTC. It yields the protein CASSFDIGRDSYNEQFF.

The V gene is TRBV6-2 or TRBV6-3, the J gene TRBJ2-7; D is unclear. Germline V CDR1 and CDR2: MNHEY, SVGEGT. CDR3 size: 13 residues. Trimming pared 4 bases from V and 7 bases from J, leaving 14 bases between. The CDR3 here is CASSFSVASEQYV. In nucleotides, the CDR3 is TGTGCCAGCAGTTTCTCGGTTGCTTCGGAGCAGTACGTC.

CDR3: CASSSTLTGELFF. The CDR3 DNA reads as TGTGCCAGCAGCTCCACTCTAACCGGGGAGCTGTTTTTT. The chain joins TRBV11-3 to TRBJ2-2; D is uncertain. Trimming took off 4 bases at V and 5 bases at J, with 8 bases between the two ends. CDR3 length: 13 amino acids. CDR1 is SGHNT, CDR2 YENEEA, per germline.

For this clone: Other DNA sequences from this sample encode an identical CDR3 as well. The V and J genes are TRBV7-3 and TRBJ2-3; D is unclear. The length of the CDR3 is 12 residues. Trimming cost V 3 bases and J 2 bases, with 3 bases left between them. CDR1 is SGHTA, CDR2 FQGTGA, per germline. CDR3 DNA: TGTGCCAGCAGCTTGTACACAGATACGCAGTATTTT. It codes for CASSLYTDTQYF. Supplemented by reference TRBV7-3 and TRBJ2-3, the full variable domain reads GAGVSQTPSNKVTEKGKYVELRCDPISGHTALYWYRQSLGQGPEFLIYFQGTGAADDSGLPNDRFFAVRPEGSVSTLKIQRTERGDSAVYLCASSLYTDTQYFGPGTRLTVL.

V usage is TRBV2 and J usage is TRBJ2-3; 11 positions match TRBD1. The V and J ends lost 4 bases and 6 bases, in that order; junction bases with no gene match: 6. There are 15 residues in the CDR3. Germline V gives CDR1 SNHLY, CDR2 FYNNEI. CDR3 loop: CASSGRTGGADTQYF. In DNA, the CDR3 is TGTGCCAGCAGTGGCCGGACAGGGGGCGCGGATACGCAGTATTTT.

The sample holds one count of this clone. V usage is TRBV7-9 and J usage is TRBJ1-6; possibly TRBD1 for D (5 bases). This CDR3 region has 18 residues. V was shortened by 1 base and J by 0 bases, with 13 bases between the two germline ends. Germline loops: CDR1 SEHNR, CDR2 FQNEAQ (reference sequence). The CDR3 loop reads CASSLVTPGSSYNSPLHF. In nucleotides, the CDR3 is TGTGCCAGCAGCTTAGTAACTCCAGGGTCCTCCTATAATTCACCCCTCCACTTT.

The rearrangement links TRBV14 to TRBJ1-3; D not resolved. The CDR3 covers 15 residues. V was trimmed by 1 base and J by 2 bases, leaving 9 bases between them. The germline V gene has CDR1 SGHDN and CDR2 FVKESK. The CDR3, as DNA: TGTGCCAGCAGCCAAGGCCGGTCGGCTGGAAACACCATATATTTT. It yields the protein CASSQGRSAGNTIYF.

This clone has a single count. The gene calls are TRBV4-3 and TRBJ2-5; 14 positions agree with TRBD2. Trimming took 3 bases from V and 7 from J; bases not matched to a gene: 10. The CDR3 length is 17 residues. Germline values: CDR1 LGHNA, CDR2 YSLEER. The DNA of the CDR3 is TGCGCCAGCAGCCACCGACTAGCGGGGGGGAGATTTGGGACCCAGTACTTC. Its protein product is CASSHRLAGGRFGTQYF.

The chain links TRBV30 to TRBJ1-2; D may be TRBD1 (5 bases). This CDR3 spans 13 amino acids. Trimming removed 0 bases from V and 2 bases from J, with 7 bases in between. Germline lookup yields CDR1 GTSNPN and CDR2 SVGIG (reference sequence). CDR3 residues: CAWSVGENYGYTF. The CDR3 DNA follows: TGTGCCTGGAGTGTGGGGGAGAACTATGGCTACACCTTC.

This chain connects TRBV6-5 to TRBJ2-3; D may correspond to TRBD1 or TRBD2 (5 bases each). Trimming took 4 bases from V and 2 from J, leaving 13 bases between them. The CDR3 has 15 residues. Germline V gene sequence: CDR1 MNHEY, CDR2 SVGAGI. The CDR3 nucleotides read TGTGCCAGCAGTTCGGGGCGGGTTATCACAGATACGCAGTATTTT. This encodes CASSSGRVITDTQYF.

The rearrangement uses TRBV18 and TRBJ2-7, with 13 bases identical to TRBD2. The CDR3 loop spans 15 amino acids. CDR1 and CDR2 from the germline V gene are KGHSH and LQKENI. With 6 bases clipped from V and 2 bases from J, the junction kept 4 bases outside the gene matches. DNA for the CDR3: TGTGCCAGCTCTTCGGGACTAGCGGGGACCTACGAGCAGTACTTC. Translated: CASSSGLAGTYEQYF.

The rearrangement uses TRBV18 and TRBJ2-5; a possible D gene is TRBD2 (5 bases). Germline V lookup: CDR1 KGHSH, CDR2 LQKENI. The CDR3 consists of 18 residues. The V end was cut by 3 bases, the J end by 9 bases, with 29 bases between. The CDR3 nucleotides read TGTGCCAGCTCACCTATCAGGTCCGACTACTCGAATCCCCTTGCCCAGTACTTC. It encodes CASSPIRSDYSNPLAQYF.